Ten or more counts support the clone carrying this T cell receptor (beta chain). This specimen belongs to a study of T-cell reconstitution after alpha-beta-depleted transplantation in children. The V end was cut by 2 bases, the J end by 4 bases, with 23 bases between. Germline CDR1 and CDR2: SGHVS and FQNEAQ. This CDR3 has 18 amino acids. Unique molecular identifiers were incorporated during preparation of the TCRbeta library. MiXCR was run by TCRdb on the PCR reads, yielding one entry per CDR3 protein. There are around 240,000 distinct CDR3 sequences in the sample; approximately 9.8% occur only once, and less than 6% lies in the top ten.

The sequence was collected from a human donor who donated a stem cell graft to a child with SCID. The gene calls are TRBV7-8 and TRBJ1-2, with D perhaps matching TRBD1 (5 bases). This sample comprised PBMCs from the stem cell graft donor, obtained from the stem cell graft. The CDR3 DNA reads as TGTGCCAGCAGCTTAATAGGGGCGGTCGGGACCGCAGGCTATGGCTACACCTTC. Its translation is CASSLIGAVGTAGYGYTF.